This T cell receptor (beta chain) was sequenced during a study of identical twins' blood T cells. This CDR3 spans 11 amino acids. The ends lost 7 bases at V and 6 bases at J; junction bases unmatched: 2. The germline CDR1 and CDR2 sequences are SQVTM and ANQGSEA. Libraries were made from RNA as TCR cDNA, using a modified protocol. TCRdb ran MiXCR on the 5' RACE reads and lists one entry per CDR3 protein. The table shows a few hundred thousand distinct CDR3 sequences, with around 30% occurring only once. Study-wide results and caveats: Twin repertoire similarity may partly reflect shared environment. Top TCRbeta clonotypes were shared more with twin than unrelated donors.

On this clonotype: What it recognizes is unknown.

The source is a woman aged 18-55 years in good health. The sample comprised PBMCs. This chain connects TRBV29-1 to TRBJ1-2, with 10 bases lining up with TRBD1. The CDR3 loop reads CSGQGADGYTF. DNA for the CDR3: TGCAGCGGACAGGGGGCCGATGGCTACACCTTC.